This record covers a single TCR beta chain. The study ran its PCR with 60 Vbeta and 13 Jbeta primers. Profiled with immunoSEQ multiplex PCR; TCRdb holds only in-frame clones, not every one. The data show about 52,000 clones, roughly three fifths seen once. This sample stems from a study of cytomegalovirus exposure and HLA in healthy donors. Germline V gives CDR1 SGHNT, CDR2 YYREEE (reference sequence). CDR3 size: 14 residues. Trimming stripped 0 bases from V and 2 bases from J, with 8 bases between. The rearrangement uses TRBV5-4 and TRBJ2-5; D is unresolved. The sequencing sample was made of PBMCs. The clonotype originates from a human donor in good health. The DNA for the CDR3 is TGTGCCAGCAGCTTGGCCGACGGGCAAGAGACCCAGTACTTC. Translating gives CASSLADGQETQYF. The entire variable domain, with the rest obtained from reference TRBV5-4 and TRBJ2-5, is as follows: ETGVTQSPTHLIKTRGQQVTLRCSSQSGHNTVSWYQQALGQGPQFIFQYYREEENGRGNFPPRFSGLQFPNYSSELNVNALELDDSALYLCASSLADGQETQYFGPGTRLLVL.